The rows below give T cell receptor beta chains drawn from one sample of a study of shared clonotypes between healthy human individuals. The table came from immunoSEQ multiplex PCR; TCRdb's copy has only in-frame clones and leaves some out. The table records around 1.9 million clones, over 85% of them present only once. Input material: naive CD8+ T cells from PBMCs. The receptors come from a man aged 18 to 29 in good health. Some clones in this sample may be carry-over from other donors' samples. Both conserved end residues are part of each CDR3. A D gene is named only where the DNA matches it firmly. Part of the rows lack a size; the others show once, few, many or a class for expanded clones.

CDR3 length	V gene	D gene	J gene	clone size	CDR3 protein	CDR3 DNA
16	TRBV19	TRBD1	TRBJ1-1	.	CASSPLRDRGYTEAFF	TGTGCCAGTAGTCCCCTCCGGGACAGGGGCTACACTGAAGCTTTCTTT
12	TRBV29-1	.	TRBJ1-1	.	CSADRGGSEAFF	TGCAGCGCAGACAGAGGGGGGTCAGAAGCTTTCTTT
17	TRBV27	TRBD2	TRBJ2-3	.	CASSVGLAGGLTDTQYF	TGTGCCAGCAGTGTGGGACTAGCGGGAGGATTGACAGATACGCAGTATTTT
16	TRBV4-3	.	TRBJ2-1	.	CASSQDLWGYYNEQFF	TGCGCCAGCAGCCAAGATCTTTGGGGATACTACAATGAGCAGTTCTTC
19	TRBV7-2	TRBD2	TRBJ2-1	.	CASSQQPGLDFVGDNEQFF	TGTGCCAGCAGCCAACAGCCGGGACTAGATTTTGTGGGCGACAATGAGCAGTTCTTC
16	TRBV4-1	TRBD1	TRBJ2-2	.	CASSQGDRVDYGELFF	TGCGCCAGCAGCCAAGGAGACAGGGTCGATTACGGGGAGCTGTTTTTT
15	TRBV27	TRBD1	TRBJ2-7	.	CASSSPGTGGYEQYF	TGTGCCAGCAGTTCTCCCGGGACAGGGGGATACGAGCAGTACTTC
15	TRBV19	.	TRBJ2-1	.	CASSIRGDSYNEQFF	TGTGCCAGTAGTATACGAGGAGACTCCTACAATGAGCAGTTCTTC
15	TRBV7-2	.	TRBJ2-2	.	CASSLRGWGAEELFF	TGTGCCAGCAGCTTAAGGGGGTGGGGAGCTGAGGAGCTGTTTTTT
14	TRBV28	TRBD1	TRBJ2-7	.	CASYESGQGYEQYF	TGTGCCAGCTACGAATCGGGACAGGGGTACGAGCAGTACTTC
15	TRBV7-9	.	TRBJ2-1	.	CASGRPSPSNNEQFF	TGTGCCAGCGGTAGGCCTAGCCCATCGAACAATGAGCAGTTCTTC
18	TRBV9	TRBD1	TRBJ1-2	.	CASSVTTETDRTLGGYTF	TGTGCCAGCAGCGTAACGACGGAGACGGACAGGACCCTCGGTGGCTACACCTTC
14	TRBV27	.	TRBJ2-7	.	CASSLSRQSYEQYF	TGTGCCAGCAGTTTATCTAGACAGTCCTACGAGCAGTACTTC
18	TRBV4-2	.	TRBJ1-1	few	CASSQAGKLGRLNTEAFF	TGTGCCAGCAGCCAAGCGGGCAAACTGGGACGGCTGAACACTGAAGCTTTCTTT
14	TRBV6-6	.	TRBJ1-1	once	CASSYEGENTEAFF	TGTGCCAGCAGTTACGAGGGGGAAAACACTGAAGCTTTCTTT
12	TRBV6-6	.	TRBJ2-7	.	CASSYSGDEQYF	TGTGCCAGCAGTTACTCAGGGGACGAGCAGTACTTC
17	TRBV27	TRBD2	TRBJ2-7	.	CASSFFGSGNHNYEQYF	TGTGCCAGCAGTTTCTTTGGGAGCGGGAACCATAATTACGAGCAGTACTTC
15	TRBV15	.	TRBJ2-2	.	CATSARSEPTGELFF	TGTGCCACCAGCGCCCGGAGCGAACCCACCGGGGAGCTGTTTTTT
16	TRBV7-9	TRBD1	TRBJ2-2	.	CASSQGQGSATGELFF	TGTGCCAGCAGCCAAGGACAGGGAAGCGCCACCGGGGAGCTGTTTTTT
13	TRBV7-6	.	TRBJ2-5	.	CASSLRSQETQYF	TGTGCCAGCAGCTTACGGAGTCAAGAGACCCAGTACTTC
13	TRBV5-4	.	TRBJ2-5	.	CASSLGILETQYF	TGTGCCAGCAGCTTGGGGATTTTGGAGACCCAGTACTTC
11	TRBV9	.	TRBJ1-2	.	CASSGGGGYTF	TGTGCCAGCAGCGGGGGAGGAGGCTACACCTTC
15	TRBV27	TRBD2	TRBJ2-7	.	CASSSPPSGRDEQYF	TGTGCCAGCAGCTCCCCCCCTAGCGGGAGGGACGAGCAGTACTTC
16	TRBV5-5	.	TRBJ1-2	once	CASSLLSLTDHYGYTF	TGTGCCAGCAGCTTGTTATCGTTGACGGATCATTATGGCTACACCTTC
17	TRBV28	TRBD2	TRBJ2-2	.	CASSFVQLAGDNGELFF	TGTGCCAGCAGTTTTGTACAATTAGCGGGAGATAACGGGGAGCTGTTTTTT
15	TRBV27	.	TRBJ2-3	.	CASSLPGLAQDTQYF	TGTGCCAGCAGTTTACCGGGGCTAGCGCAAGATACGCAGTATTTT
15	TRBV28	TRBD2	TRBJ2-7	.	CASSFWPSGTGEQYF	TGTGCCAGCAGTTTTTGGCCTAGCGGGACGGGGGAGCAGTACTTC
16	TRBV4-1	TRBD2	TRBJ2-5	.	CASSQDSGSRQETQYF	TGCGCCAGCAGCCAAGATAGCGGGAGTCGGCAAGAGACCCAGTACTTC
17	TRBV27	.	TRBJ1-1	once	CASSLTRDVRAYTEAFF	TGTGCCAGCAGTCTCACCCGCGACGTCCGGGCGTACACTGAAGCTTTCTTT
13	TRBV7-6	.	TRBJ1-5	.	CASSFGGGQPQHF	TGTGCCAGCAGCTTTGGGGGTGGGCAGCCCCAGCATTTT
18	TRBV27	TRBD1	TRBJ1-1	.	CASSAQPGQGAPDTEAFF	TGTGCCAGCTCTGCACAACCGGGACAGGGGGCGCCGGACACTGAAGCTTTCTTT
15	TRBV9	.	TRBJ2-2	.	CASSVVAGNTGELFF	TGTGCCAGCAGCGTAGTGGCAGGGAACACCGGGGAGCTGTTTTTT
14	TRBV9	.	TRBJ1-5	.	CASNLGGMGQPQHF	TGTGCCAGCAACCTAGGGGGTATGGGTCAGCCCCAGCATTTT
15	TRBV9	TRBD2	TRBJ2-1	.	CASSVAAGGNNEQFF	TGTGCCAGCAGCGTAGCAGCGGGAGGCAACAATGAGCAGTTCTTC
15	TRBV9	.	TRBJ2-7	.	CASSVEGATAAEQYF	TGTGCCAGCAGCGTAGAAGGGGCTACCGCTGCCGAGCAGTACTTC
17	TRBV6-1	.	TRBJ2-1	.	CASSEDAAPEAYNEQFF	TGTGCCAGCAGTGAAGATGCAGCCCCGGAGGCTTACAATGAGCAGTTCTTC
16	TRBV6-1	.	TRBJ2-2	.	CASSANRGLNTGELFF	TGTGCCAGCAGTGCGAACAGGGGACTAAACACCGGGGAGCTGTTTTTT
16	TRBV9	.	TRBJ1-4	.	CASSPMWGDLNEKLFF	TGTGCCAGCAGCCCAATGTGGGGGGACCTTAATGAAAAACTGTTTTTT
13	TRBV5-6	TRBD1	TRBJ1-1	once	CASSYGTGAEAFF	TGTGCCAGCAGCTATGGGACAGGGGCTGAAGCTTTCTTT
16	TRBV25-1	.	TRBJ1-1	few	CASSEVGLGTNTEAFF	TGTGCCAGCAGTGAAGTAGGGCTAGGGACCAACACTGAAGCTTTCTTT
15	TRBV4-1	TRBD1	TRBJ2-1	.	CASSPRDRYAIEQFF	TGCGCCAGCAGCCCCCGGGACAGGTACGCTATTGAGCAGTTCTTC
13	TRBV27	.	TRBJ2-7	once	CASSWAFPYEQYF	TGTGCCAGCAGTTGGGCGTTCCCCTACGAGCAGTACTTC
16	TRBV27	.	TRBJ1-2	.	CASSLSRHQPNYGYTF	TGTGCCAGCAGTCTATCAAGACACCAGCCTAACTATGGCTACACCTTC
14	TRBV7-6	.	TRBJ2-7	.	CASSFGPFDSEQYF	TGTGCCAGCAGCTTCGGTCCGTTCGATAGCGAGCAGTACTTC
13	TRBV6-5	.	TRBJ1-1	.	CASSFGPNTEAFF	TGTGCCAGCAGTTTTGGCCCGAACACTGAAGCTTTCTTT
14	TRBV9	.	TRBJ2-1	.	CASSVGDTEVEQFF	TGTGCCAGCAGCGTAGGAGACACCGAGGTTGAGCAGTTCTTC
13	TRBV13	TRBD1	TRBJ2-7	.	CASSVGTAYEQYF	TGTGCCAGCAGCGTAGGGACAGCGTACGAGCAGTACTTC
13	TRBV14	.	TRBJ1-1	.	CASSQDRGAIAFF	TGTGCCAGCAGCCAAGATAGGGGGGCAATCGCTTTCTTT
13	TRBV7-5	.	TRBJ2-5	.	CVRSPGTPETQYF	TGTGTCAGAAGCCCAGGGACTCCAGAGACCCAGTACTTC
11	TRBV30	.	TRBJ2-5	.	CAWSVGMEQYF	TGTGCCTGGAGTGTCGGTATGGAGCAGTACTTC